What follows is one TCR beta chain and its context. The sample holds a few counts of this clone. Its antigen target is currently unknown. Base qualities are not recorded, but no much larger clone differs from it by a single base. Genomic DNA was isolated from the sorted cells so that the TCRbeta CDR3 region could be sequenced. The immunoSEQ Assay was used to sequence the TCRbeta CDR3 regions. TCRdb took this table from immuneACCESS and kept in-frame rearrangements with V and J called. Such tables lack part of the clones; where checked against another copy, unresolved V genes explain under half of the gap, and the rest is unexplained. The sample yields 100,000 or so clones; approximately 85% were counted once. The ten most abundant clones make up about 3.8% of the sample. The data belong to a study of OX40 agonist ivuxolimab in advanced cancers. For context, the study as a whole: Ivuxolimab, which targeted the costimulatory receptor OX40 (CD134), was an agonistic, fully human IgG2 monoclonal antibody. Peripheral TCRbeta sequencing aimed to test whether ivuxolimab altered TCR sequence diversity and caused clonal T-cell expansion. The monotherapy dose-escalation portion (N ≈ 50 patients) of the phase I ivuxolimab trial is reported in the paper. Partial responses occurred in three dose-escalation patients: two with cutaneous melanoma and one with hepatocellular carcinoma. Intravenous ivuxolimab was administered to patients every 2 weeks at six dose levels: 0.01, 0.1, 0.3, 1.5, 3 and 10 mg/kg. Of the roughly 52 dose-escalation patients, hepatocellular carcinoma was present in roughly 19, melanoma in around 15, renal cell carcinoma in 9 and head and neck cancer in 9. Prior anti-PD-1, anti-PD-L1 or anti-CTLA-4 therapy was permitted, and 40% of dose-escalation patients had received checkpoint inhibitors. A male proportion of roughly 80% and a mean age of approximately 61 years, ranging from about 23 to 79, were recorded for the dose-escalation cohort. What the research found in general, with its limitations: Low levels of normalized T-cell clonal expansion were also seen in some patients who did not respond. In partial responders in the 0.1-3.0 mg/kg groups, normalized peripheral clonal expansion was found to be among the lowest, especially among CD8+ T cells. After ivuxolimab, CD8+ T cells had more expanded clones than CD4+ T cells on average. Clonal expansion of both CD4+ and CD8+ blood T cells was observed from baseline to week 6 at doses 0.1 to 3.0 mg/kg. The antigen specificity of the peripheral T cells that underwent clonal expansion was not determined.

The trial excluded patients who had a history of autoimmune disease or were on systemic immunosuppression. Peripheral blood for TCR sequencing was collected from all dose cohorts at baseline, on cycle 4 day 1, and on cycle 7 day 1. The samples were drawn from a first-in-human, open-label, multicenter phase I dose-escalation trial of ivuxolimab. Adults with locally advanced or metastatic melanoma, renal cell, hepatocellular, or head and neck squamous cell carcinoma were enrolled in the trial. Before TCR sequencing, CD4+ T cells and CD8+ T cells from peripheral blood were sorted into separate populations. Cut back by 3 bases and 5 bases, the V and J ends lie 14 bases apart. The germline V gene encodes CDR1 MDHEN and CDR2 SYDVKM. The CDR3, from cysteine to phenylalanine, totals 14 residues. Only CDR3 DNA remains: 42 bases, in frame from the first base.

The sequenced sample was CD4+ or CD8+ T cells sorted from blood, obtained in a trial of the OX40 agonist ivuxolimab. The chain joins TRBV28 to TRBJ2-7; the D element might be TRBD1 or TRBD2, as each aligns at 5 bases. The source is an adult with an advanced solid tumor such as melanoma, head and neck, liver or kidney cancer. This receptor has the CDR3 CASSFRAGGDEQYF. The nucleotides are TGTGCCAGCAGTTTCAGGGCAGGAGGCGACGAGCAGTACTTC.